This TCR beta chain was captured in a study of CXCR3-negative and CXCR3-positive naive CD8 T cells. The study's findings and limits: Both naive subsets carried similar amounts of surface CD5, so TCR strength was inferred from TRB CDR3 properties. Once cells were cryopreserved, CXCR3 expression went down partly, and most assays used fresh PBMCs. Both of the naive subsets showed about the same high diversity, but memory CD8+ cells had much less. TRB CDR3s were more hydrophobic in CXCR3-positive than in CXCR3-negative naive cells.

In regard to this clonotype: Its antigen is unidentified.

The authors made the TRB cDNA libraries by 5' RACE using UMI labels. TCRdb processed the 5' RACE reads again and assigns one entry to each CDR3 protein, with no DNA. In total, the table holds 75,000 to 95,000 distinct CDR3 sequences. The CDR3 is 15 residues long. The TCR comes from a human donor in good health. Some clones in this sample may be carry-over from other donors' samples. Sequencing was done on a sample of naive CXCR3- CD8+ T cells from blood. Subset defined: CD45RO-CCR7+CD27+CD95- naive CD8+ T cells lacking CXCR3 (TNR3-). V and J are TRBV12-3 or TRBV12-4 and TRBJ1-1. CDR3 loop: CASNDSGLRNTEAFF.